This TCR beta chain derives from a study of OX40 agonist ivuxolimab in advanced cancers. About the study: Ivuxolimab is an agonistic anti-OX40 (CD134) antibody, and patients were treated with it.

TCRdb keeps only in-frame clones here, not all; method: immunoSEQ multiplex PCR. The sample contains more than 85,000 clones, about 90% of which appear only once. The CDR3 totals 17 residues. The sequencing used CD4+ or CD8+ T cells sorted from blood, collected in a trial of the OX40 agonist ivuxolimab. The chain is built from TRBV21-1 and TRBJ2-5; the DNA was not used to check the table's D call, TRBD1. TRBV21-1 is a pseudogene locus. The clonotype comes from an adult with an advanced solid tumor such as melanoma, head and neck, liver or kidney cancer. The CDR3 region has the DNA TGTGCCAGCAGCAAACCGAGACAGGTCCCTAGACAAGAGACCCAGTACTTC. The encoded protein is CASSKPRQVPRQETQYF.